Sequencing of this T cell receptor beta chain was carried out in a study of blood T cell repertoires in COVID-19. Study background: Samples representing acute and convalescent COVID-19 were sourced from the United States, Italy and Spain. The analysed material was cDNA or gDNA that came from T cells, B-cell-depleted T cells, or PBMCs.

Authors' analysis steps: Nucleated cell number was recorded as an estimate derived from reference gene primer amplification. Repertoires were generated with immunoSEQ multiplex PCR, while TCRdb's copy carries only in-frame clones and drops some. The V and J calls and clone size were taken over from that table, and D and trimming were inferred from the DNA. The sample contains roughly 160,000 clones, roughly 80% of which appear only once. The CDR3 has 13 amino acids. Germline values: CDR1 MNHEY, CDR2 SMNVEV (reference sequence). The V and J ends lost 3 bases and 7 bases, in that order; junction bases with no gene match: 5.

The chain uses TRBV27 and TRBJ2-7; 8 nucleotides line up with TRBD1. The source of this sequence is a man between 65 and 80 years old with active or convalescent COVID-19. Material for sequencing was peripheral blood. The CDR3 is CASSLQGAGEQYF. The CDR3 DNA reads as TGTGCCAGCAGTTTGCAGGGGGCAGGAGAGCAGTACTTC.